Listed here are 25 T cell receptor beta chains from one sample, sequenced in a study of T cell responses to AZD1222 COVID-19 vaccine. The repertoire was sequenced with immunoSEQ multiplex PCR; TCRdb's copy has only in-frame clones and lacks some. The profile shows 100,000 or so clones, around 84% of them singletons. The sequenced sample was peripheral blood, obtained 28 days after the second AZD1222 dose. The origin of the receptors is an adult who received the AZD1222 COVID-19 vaccine.

The rearrangement uses TRBV10-3 and TRBJ2-7, with TRBD2 as a possible D gene (6 bases). The CDR3 spans 10 residues. Germline V gene lookup returns CDR1 ENHRY and CDR2 SYGVKD. Trimming removed 10 bases at V and 6 bases at J, with 10 bases between. CDR3 amino acids: CATRETEQYF. CDR3 bases: TGTGCCACTCGGGAGACCGAGCAGTACTTC.

The sample holds a few counts of this clone. This chain links TRBV7-9 with TRBJ2-1; TRBD1 agrees at 10 bases. The germline CDR1 and CDR2 sequences are SEHNR and FQNEAQ (reference sequence). This CDR3 comprises 14 residues. J lost 8 bases, V lost 0 bases, and 1 base had no gene match. The DNA for the CDR3 is TGTGCCAGCAGCTTAGCGGGGACAGGGGATGAGCAGTTCTTC. It yields the protein CASSLAGTGDEQFF.

The chain links TRBV19 to TRBJ2-3; TRBD2 might be the D (5 bases). V was trimmed by 5 bases and J by 0 bases, leaving 15 bases between them. The CDR3 has 16 amino acids. Germline V gene lookup returns CDR1 LNHDA and CDR2 SQIVND (reference sequence). CDR3: CASSGEGTPSTDTQYF. CDR3 coding DNA: TGTGCCAGTAGTGGTGAGGGAACCCCTAGCACAGATACGCAGTATTTT.

The rearrangement links TRBV10-1 to TRBJ2-7, with 9 bases identical to TRBD1. Germline CDR1 reads WNHNN; CDR2 reads SYGVQD (reference sequence). The trim removed 4 bases at V and 5 bases at J, leaving 6 bases unmatched. The CDR3 runs to 14 residues. The chain's CDR3 is CASSAWTGVDEQYF. The CDR3, as DNA: TGCGCCAGCAGTGCTTGGACAGGGGTCGACGAGCAGTACTTC.

The V call is TRBV11-2, the J call TRBJ1-1, with no clear D. Germline CDR1 and CDR2: SGHAT and FQNNGV. The CDR3 is 14 amino acids. V was cut by 1 base and J by 0 bases, with 6 bases left in between. DNA for the CDR3: TGTGCCAGCAGCTTAGCACAGATGAACACTGAAGCTTTCTTT. It encodes CASSLAQMNTEAFF.

The chain recombines TRBV2 with TRBJ2-3; D gene ambiguous. This CDR3 region has 13 residues. V lost 6 bases, J lost 2 bases, and 9 bases lay in between. Looked up from germline, CDR1 is SNHLY and CDR2 is FYNNEI. This CDR3 reads CASRAPITDTQYF. The CDR3 DNA reads TGTGCCAGCAGGGCCCCGATCACAGATACGCAGTATTTT. Full variable domain (outside the CDR3, taken from reference TRBV2 and TRBJ2-3): EPEVTQTPSHQVTQMGQEVILRCVPISNHLYFYWYRQILGQKVEFLVSFYNNEISEKSEIFDDQFSVERPDGSNFTLKIRSTKLEDSAMYFCASRAPITDTQYFGPGTRLTVL.

This clone was recorded a few times. The chain links TRBV29-1 to TRBJ1-1; TRBD1 might be the D (5 bases). The CDR3 contains 12 residues. Germline CDR1 SQVTM, CDR2 ANQGSEA. Trimming pared 3 bases from V and 7 bases from J, leaving 12 bases between. CDR3 sequence reads: CSVERQGLEAFF. As DNA, the CDR3 is TGCAGCGTTGAGAGGCAGGGTCTTGAAGCTTTCTTT.

The chain combines TRBV5-1 with TRBJ2-1; 11 nucleotides align to TRBD1. Germline V gene sequence: CDR1 SGHRS, CDR2 YFSETQ. The CDR3 has 20 residues. Trimming cost V 4 bases and J 4 bases; bases outside gene matches: 19. The CDR3 region has the DNA TGCGCCAGCAGCGGGCAGGACAGGGGGCGGGTAGCCCGGGGGTACAATGAGCAGTTCTTC. As protein: CASSGQDRGRVARGYNEQFF.

The chain combines TRBV5-1 with TRBJ1-5, with a possible D match to TRBD1 (5 bases). The length of the CDR3 is 14 residues. Germline V lookup: CDR1 SGHRS, CDR2 YFSETQ. Trimming shortened V by 2 bases and J by 7 bases, and 13 bases separated the two germline ends. The CDR3 protein is CASSFIGEGQPQHF. CDR3 sequence (DNA): TGCGCCAGCAGCTTTATAGGGGAAGGACAGCCCCAGCATTTT.

The chain carries TRBV6-2 or TRBV6-3 and TRBJ1-6; D is perhaps TRBD1 (6 bases). There are 13 residues in the CDR3. Germline CDR1 reads MNHEY; CDR2 reads SVGEGT. Deletions cut 6 bases from V and 14 bases from J, with 17 bases between. The CDR3 is CASSPDSRGALHF. CDR3 nucleotides: TGTGCCAGCAGCCCGGACAGTCGGGGGGCCCTCCACTTT.

The V and J genes are TRBV11-2 and TRBJ2-7, with a tentative D call TRBD1 (6 bases). The germline V gene encodes CDR1 SGHAT and CDR2 FQNNGV. V lost 3 bases and J lost 0, with 15 bases in between. CDR3 length: 16 residues. In DNA, the CDR3 is TGTGCCAGCAGCTTGGGGGCTGGGAGAAGCTCCTACGAGCAGTACTTC. This encodes CASSLGAGRSSYEQYF.

V gene TRBV5-4 combines with J gene TRBJ1-2, with D possibly being TRBD1 (5 bases). The V end was cut by 2 bases, the J end by 9 bases, with 11 bases between. The germline V gene encodes CDR1 SGHNT and CDR2 YYREEE (reference sequence). The CDR3 has 12 amino acids. CDR3 region: CASSFPQGRYTF. The CDR3 region has the DNA TGTGCCAGCAGCTTCCCCCAGGGTCGCTACACCTTC. The variable domain in full, completed from reference TRBV5-4 and TRBJ1-2, reads ETGVTQSPTHLIKTRGQQVTLRCSSQSGHNTVSWYQQALGQGPQFIFQYYREEENGRGNFPPRFSGLQFPNYSSELNVNALELDDSALYLCASSFPQGRYTFGSGTRLTVV.

The chain combines TRBV5-1 with TRBJ2-5, with 13 bases lining up with TRBD2. Germline CDR1 is SGHRS and CDR2 is YFSETQ. The CDR3 runs to 15 residues. V shed 7 bases, J shed 2 bases, and the junction held 5 bases outside the gene matches. CDR3 amino acids: CASQGTSGVQETQYF. CDR3 DNA sequence: TGCGCCAGCCAAGGGACTAGCGGGGTGCAAGAGACCCAGTACTTC.

This sequence joins TRBV13 and TRBJ2-2; no firm D call. Germline-derived CDR1 and CDR2 are PRHDT and FYEKMQ (reference sequence). V dropped 4 bases and J dropped 6 bases, with 6 bases sitting between them. The CDR3 spans 12 residues. The CDR3 loop is CASSSLAGELFF. The CDR3 coding sequence is TGTGCCAGCAGCTCCCTTGCCGGGGAGCTGTTTTTT.

This clone was counted a single time. The chain carries TRBV27 and TRBJ1-2; D is uncertain. V lost 0 bases to trimming and J lost 2 bases, with 10 bases between them. The CDR3 length is 15 residues. Germline V gene sequence: CDR1 MNHEY, CDR2 SMNVEV (reference sequence). In DNA form, the CDR3 reads TGTGCCAGCAGTTTATCCGCCCTGAACAACTATGGCTACACCTTC. It translates to CASSLSALNNYGYTF.

V gene TRBV7-6 combines with J gene TRBJ1-5, with 8 bases that match TRBD1. The germline CDR1 and CDR2 sequences are SGHVS and FNYEAQ. The CDR3 totals 16 residues. The ends lost 3 bases at V and 4 bases at J; junction bases unmatched: 8. CDR3 nucleotide sequence: TGTGCCAGCAGCTTCGGACAGGGAGGTCGAAATCAGCCCCAGCATTTT. Encoded protein: CASSFGQGGRNQPQHF.

V gene TRBV5-1 combines with J gene TRBJ2-4, with a tentative D call TRBD1 (6 bases). CDR3 length: 14 residues. V was clipped by 4 bases and J by 6 bases, with 14 bases between them. Germline CDR1 reads SGHRS; CDR2 reads YFSETQ. The CDR3 nucleotides read TGCGCCAGCAGCCCCGGACAGAATATAAACATTCAGTACTTC. As protein: CASSPGQNINIQYF.

V gene TRBV7-9 combines with J gene TRBJ1-2; 8 bases line up with TRBD1. With V trimmed by 4 bases and J by 5 bases, 12 bases remained unmatched. CDR3 length: 16 amino acids. Per germline, CDR1 SEHNR and CDR2 FQNEAQ (reference sequence). Written as DNA, the CDR3 is TGTGCCAGCAGCTCCTACACAGGGGGGAACCTATATGGCTACACCTTC. Its protein product is CASSSYTGGNLYGYTF.

The chain recombines TRBV9 with TRBJ1-3; no clear D. With 3 bases removed from V and 5 bases from J, the gap between germline ends came to 9 bases. Per germline, CDR1 SGDLS and CDR2 YYNGEE. CDR3 size: 13 residues. This CDR3 reads CASSAYPRNTIYF. The DNA of the CDR3 is TGTGCCAGCAGCGCATACCCGCGAAACACCATATATTTT.

J is TRBJ1-2 and V is TRBV28; TRBD1 matches 7 bases. The junction had 15 bases not matched to a gene; V was cut back by 2 bases and J by 3 bases. The CDR3 contains 18 residues. Per the germline V gene, CDR1 is MDHEN and CDR2 is SYDVKM. CDR3 DNA sequence: TGTGCCAGCAGTTTACCGTTGCCAGGGGGTTCGTTTCACTATGGCTACACCTTC. Translating it yields CASSLPLPGGSFHYGYTF.

The V and J genes are TRBV6-5 and TRBJ1-6; no reliable D call. The CDR3 has 14 residues. V was cut by 7 bases and J by 1 base, with 8 bases left in between. Germline CDR1 and CDR2: MNHEY and SVGAGI. CDR3 region: CASMLGSYNSPLHF. CDR3 sequence (DNA): TGTGCCAGCATGTTGGGATCCTATAATTCACCCCTCCACTTT.

This chain joins TRBV3-1 (or the pseudogene TRBV3-2) and TRBJ2-3; the D gene could be TRBD1 or TRBD2 (5 bases each). CDR3 length: 10 residues. From germline, CDR1 is LGHDT and CDR2 YNNKEL (reference sequence). V lost 8 bases and J lost 6, with 6 bases in between. CDR3 in amino acids: CASEGDTQYF. The CDR3 DNA reads TGTGCCAGCGAGGGGGATACGCAGTATTTT.

J is TRBJ2-7 and V is TRBV27, with no clear D. V gave up 3 bases and J gave up 2 bases, with 8 bases separating them. This CDR3 comprises 13 residues. Germline V gives CDR1 MNHEY, CDR2 SMNVEV (reference sequence). Written as DNA, the CDR3 is TGTGCCAGCAGTTTCAGAGAAACCTACGAGCAGTACTTC. Translation: CASSFRETYEQYF.

The V and J genes are TRBV27 and TRBJ1-1; D is ambiguous. This CDR3 is built from 13 residues. Germline loops: CDR1 MNHEY, CDR2 SMNVEV (reference sequence). Between the trimmed V and J ends, which lost 5 bases and 3 bases, there was a span of 10 bases. The CDR3 region has the DNA TGTGCCAGCAGTCGGGCCACTCACACTGAAGCTTTCTTT. Protein: CASSRATHTEAFF.

The chain employs TRBV5-1 and TRBJ2-7, with 9 bases that match TRBD1. Trimming cost V 4 bases and J 6 bases; bases outside gene matches: 8. The CDR3 extends over 14 amino acids. Germline CDR1 SGHRS, CDR2 YFSETQ. Here the CDR3 DNA reads TGCGCCAGCAGCCCTTCGGGACAGGGAAGCGAGCAGTACTTC. Its translation: CASSPSGQGSEQYF.